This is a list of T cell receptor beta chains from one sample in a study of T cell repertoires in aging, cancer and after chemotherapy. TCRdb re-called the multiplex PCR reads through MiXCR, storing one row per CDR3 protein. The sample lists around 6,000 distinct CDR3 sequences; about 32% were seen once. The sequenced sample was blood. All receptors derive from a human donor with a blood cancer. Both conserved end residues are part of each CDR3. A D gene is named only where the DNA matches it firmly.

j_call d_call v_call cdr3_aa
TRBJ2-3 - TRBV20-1 CSARPQGSATDTQYF
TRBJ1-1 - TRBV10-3 CAISGLENTEAFF
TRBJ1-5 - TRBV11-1 CASSRDQGQPQHF
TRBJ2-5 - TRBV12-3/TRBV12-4 CASSFWGRGDLITQYF
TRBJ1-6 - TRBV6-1 CASEDQRSSYNSPLHF
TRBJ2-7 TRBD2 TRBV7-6 CASSAGGEQYF
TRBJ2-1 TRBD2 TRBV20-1 CSALTSGGGVREQFF
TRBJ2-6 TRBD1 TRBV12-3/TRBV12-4 CASRQTGRSGANVLTF
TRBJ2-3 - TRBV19 CASSIFGQLTDTQYF
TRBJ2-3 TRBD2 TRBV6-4 CARGLAPRGGTDTQYF
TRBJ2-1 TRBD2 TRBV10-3 CAIGKRERYNEQFF
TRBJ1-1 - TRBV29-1 CSGGGPDTEAFF
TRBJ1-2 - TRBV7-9 CASSLGSGLNYGYTF
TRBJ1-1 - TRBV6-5 CASSYAFGEAFF
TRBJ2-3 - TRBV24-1 CATSDLRRDATDTQYF
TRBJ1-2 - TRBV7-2 CASSLRMANYGYTF
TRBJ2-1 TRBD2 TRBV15 CATSRVGRGAYNEQFF
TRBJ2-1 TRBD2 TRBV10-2 CASTGGEGPYEQFF
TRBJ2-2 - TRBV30 CAWSEQNTGELFF
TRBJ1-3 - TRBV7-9 CASSLGRGGGNTIYF
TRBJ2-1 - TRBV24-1 CATSGRQAYNEQFF
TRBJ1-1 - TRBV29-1 CSAYTGGLEAFF
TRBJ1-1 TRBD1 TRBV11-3 CASSSELPTGGWTEAFF
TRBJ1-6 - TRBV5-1 CASSLTSSYNSPLHF